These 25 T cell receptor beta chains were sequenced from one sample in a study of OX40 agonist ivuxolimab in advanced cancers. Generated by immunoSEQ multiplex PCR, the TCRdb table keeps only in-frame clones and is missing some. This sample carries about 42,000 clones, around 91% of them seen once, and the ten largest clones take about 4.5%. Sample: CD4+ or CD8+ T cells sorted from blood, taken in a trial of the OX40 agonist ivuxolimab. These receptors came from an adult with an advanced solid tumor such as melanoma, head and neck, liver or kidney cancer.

CDR3 DNA: TGTGCCAGCAGAGGAGGTCAAAGTTTTGAAAAACTGTTTTTT. It is translated as CASRGGQSFEKLFF. The chain couples TRBV2 to TRBJ1-4; D is undetermined. Germline V lookup: CDR1 SNHLY, CDR2 FYNNEI. The CDR3 has 14 residues. The V end was cut by 6 bases, the J end by 7 bases, with 15 bases between.

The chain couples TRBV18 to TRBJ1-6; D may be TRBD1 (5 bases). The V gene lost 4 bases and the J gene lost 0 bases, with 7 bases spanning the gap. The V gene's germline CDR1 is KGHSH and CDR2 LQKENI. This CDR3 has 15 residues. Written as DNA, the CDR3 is TGTGCCAGCTCACAGGGGAGCTCCTATAATTCACCCCTCCACTTT. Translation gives CASSQGSSYNSPLHF.

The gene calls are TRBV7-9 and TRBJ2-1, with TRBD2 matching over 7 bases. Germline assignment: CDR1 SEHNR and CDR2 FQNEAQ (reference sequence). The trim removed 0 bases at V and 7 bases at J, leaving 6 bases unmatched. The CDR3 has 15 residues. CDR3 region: CASSLARLAVNEQFF. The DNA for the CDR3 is TGTGCCAGCAGCTTAGCGCGCCTAGCGGTTAATGAGCAGTTCTTC.

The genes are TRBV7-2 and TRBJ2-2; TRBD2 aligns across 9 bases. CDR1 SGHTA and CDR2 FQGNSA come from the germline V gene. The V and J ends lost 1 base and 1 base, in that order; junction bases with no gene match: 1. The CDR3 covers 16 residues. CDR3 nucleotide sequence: TGTGCCAGCAGCTTAGAACTAGCGGGGAACACCGGGGAGCTGTTTTTT. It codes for CASSLELAGNTGELFF. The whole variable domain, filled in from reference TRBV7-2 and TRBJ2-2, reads GAGVSQSPSNKVTEKGKDVELRCDPISGHTALYWYRQSLGQGLEFLIYFQGNSAPDKSGLPSDRFSAERTGGSVSTLTIQRTQQEDSAVYLCASSLELAGNTGELFFGEGSRLTVL.

The CDR3 bases are TGTGCCAGCAGTGAGGGGTACGGGCCTGGTAACTATGGCTACACCTTC. This encodes CASSEGYGPGNYGYTF. J is TRBJ1-2 and V is TRBV6-1; unclear D gene. Germline CDR1 reads MNHNS; CDR2 reads SASEGT. The CDR3 extends over 16 amino acids. V lost 3 bases and J 1 base, leaving 15 bases between the germline ends.

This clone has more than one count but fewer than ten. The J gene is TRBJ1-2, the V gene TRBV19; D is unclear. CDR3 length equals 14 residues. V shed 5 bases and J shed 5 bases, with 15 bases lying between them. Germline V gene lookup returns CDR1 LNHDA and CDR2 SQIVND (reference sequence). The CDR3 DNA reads TGTGCCAGTAGTCCGGATCGACGGGTATATGGCTACACCTTC. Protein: CASSPDRRVYGYTF.

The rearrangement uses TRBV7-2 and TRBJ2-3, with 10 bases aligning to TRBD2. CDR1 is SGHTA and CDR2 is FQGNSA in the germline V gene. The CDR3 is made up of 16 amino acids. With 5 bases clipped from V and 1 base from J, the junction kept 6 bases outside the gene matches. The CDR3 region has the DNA TGTGCCAGCAGCACCGGTGGGACTAGCGGCACAGATACGCAGTATTTT. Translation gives CASSTGGTSGTDTQYF.

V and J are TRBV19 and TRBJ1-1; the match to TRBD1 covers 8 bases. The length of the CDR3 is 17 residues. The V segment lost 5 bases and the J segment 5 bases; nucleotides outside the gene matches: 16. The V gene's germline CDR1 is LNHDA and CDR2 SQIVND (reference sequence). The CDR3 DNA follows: TGTGCCAGTAGTCGAGTCATCGGGGACAGGCCGGGGACTGAAGCTTTCTTT. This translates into CASSRVIGDRPGTEAFF.

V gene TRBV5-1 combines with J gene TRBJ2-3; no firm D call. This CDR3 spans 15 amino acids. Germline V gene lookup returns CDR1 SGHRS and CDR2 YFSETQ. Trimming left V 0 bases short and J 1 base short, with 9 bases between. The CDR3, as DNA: TGCGCCAGCAGCTTGGAAGCGCCACGCACAGATACGCAGTATTTT. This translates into CASSLEAPRTDTQYF. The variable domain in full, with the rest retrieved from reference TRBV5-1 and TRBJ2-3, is KAGVTQTPRYLIKTRGQQVTLSCSPISGHRSVSWYQQTPGQGLQFLFEYFSETQRNKGNFPGRFSGRQFSNSRSEMNVSTLELGDSALYLCASSLEAPRTDTQYFGPGTRLTVL.

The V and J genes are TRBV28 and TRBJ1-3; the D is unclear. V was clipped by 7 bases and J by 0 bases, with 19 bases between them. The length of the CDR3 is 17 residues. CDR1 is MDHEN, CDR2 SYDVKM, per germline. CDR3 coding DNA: TGTGCCAGCAACTTGGGGAAGTCGGGCGACTCTGGAAACACCATATATTTT. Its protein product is CASNLGKSGDSGNTIYF.

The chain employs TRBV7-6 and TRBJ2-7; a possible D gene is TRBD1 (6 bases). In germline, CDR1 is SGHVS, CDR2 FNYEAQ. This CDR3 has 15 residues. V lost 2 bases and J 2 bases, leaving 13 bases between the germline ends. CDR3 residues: CASSLTGYGTYEQYF. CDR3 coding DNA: TGTGCCAGCAGCTTAACAGGGTACGGGACCTACGAGCAGTACTTC.

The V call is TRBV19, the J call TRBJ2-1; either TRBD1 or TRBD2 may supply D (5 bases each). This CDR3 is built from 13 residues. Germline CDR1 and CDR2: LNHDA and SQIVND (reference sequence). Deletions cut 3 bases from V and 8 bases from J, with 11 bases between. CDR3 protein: CASSIHGDDEQFF. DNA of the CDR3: TGTGCCAGTAGTATTCACGGGGACGATGAGCAGTTCTTC.

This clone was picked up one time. The CDR3 spells CAITPGQGTPLHF. For the CDR3, the DNA is TGTGCCATCACCCCGGGACAGGGTACACCCCTCCACTTT. The chain links TRBV10-3 to TRBJ1-6, with 9 positions matching TRBD1. This CDR3 spans 13 amino acids. J was trimmed by 11 bases and V by 7 bases; bases with no gene match: 6. Germline lookup yields CDR1 ENHRY and CDR2 SYGVKD.

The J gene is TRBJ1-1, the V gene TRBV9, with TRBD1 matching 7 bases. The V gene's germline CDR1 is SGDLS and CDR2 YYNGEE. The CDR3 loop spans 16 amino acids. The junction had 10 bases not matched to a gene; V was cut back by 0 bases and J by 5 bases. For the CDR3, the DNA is TGTGCCAGCAGCGTAGGGTCTAGGGGGCAACAGACTGAAGCTTTCTTT. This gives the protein CASSVGSRGQQTEAFF.

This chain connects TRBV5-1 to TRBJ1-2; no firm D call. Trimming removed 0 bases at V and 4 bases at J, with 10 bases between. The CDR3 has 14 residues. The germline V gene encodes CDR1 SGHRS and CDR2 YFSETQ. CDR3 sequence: CASSLGVDLYGYTF. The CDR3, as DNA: TGCGCCAGCAGCTTGGGGGTCGACCTCTATGGCTACACCTTC.

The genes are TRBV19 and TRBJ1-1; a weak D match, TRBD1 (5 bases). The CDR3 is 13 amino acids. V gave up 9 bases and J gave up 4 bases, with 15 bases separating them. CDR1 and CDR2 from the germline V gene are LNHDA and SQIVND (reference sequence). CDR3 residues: CASRLAGLTEAFF. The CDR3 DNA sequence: TGTGCCAGCAGGCTCGCAGGGCTCACTGAAGCTTTCTTT.

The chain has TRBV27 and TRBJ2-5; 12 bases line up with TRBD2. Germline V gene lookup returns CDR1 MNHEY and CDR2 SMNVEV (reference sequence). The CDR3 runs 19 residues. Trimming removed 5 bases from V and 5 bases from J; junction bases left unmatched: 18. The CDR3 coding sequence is TGTGCCAGCAGTCCAACACTAGCGGGGGGTTTAAGGAGTAGTGAGACCCAGTACTTC. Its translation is CASSPTLAGGLRSSETQYF.

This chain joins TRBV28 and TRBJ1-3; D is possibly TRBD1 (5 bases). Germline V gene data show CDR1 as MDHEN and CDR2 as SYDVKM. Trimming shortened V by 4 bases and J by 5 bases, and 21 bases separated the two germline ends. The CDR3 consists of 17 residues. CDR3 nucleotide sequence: TGTGCCAGCAGTTCCGGGGGTAGGGCAGGCGGGAGAAACACCATATATTTT. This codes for CASSSGGRAGGRNTIYF.

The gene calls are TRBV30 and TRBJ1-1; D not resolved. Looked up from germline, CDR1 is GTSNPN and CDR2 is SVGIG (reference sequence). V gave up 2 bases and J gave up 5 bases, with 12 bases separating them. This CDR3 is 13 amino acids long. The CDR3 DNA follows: TGTGCCTGGAGTAAGAACGAGGGAACTGAAGCTTTCTTT. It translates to CAWSKNEGTEAFF.

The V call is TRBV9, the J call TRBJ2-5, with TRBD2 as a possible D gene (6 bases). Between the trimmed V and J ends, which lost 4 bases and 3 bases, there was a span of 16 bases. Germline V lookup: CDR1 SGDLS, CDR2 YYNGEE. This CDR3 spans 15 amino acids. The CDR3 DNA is TGTGCCAGCAGCATTAGCGGCGGCGAAGAAGAGACCCAGTACTTC. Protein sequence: CASSISGGEEETQYF.

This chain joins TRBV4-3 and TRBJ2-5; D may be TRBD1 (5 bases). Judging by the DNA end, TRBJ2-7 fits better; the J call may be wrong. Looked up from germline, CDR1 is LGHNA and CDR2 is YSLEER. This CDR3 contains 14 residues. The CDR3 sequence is CASSHTTEAYEQYF. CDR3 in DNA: TGCGCCAGCAGCCACACGACAGAGGCCTACGAGCAGTACTTC.

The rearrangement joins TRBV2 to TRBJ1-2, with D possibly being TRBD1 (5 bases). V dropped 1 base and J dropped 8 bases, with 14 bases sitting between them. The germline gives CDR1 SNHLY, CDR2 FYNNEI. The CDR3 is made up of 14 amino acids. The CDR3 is CASSEVPGQRGYTF. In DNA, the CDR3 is TGTGCCAGCAGTGAAGTGCCAGGGCAGAGGGGCTACACCTTC.

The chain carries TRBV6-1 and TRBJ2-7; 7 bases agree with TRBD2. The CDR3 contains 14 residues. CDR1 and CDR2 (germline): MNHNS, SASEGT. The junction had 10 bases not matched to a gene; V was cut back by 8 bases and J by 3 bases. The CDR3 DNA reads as TGTGCCAGCCTCCGGGACGGGGGGAACTACGAGCAGTACTTC. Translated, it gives CASLRDGGNYEQYF.

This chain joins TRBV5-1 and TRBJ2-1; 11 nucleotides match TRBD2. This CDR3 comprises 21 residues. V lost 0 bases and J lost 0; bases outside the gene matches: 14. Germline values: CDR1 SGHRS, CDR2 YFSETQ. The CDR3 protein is CASSLAYGVGSGRASYNEQFF. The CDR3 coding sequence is TGCGCCAGCAGCTTGGCCTATGGGGTCGGTAGCGGGAGGGCCTCCTACAATGAGCAGTTCTTC.

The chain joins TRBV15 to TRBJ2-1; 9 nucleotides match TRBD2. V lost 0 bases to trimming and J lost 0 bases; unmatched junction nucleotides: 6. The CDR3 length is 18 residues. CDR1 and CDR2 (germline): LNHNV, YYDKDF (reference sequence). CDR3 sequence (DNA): TGTGCCACCAGCAGAGATCTAGCGGGATACTCCTCCTACAATGAGCAGTTCTTC. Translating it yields CATSRDLAGYSSYNEQFF.